These 19 T cell receptor beta chains share one sample of origin, sequenced in a study of blood T cell repertoires in COVID-19. The protocol was immunoSEQ multiplex PCR, while the TCRdb copy is restricted to in-frame clones and leaves out a portion. The data contain 110,000 or so clones, roughly 84% of them singletons. The sample taken for sequencing was peripheral blood. The receptor set was obtained from a woman aged 35 to 49 with acute or convalescent COVID-19.

In its sample, this clone was seen once. This rearrangement joins TRBV5-5 to TRBJ2-7; no firm D call. CDR1 and CDR2 from the germline V gene are SGHKS and YYEKEE (reference sequence). V was clipped by 5 bases and J by 2 bases, with 14 bases between them. This CDR3 is built from 14 residues. The CDR3 DNA follows: TGTGCCAGCAGTTCCGAGCCACTTACCTACGAGCAGTACTTC. Protein sequence: CASSSEPLTYEQYF.

J is TRBJ1-1 and V is TRBV15; TRBD1 is a possible D gene (6 bases). V dropped 2 bases and J dropped 1 base, with 8 bases sitting between them. Germline assignment: CDR1 LNHNV and CDR2 YYDKDF (reference sequence). The CDR3 covers 14 residues. The CDR3 region has the DNA TGTGCCACCAGCAGAAACAGGGAGAACACTGAAGCTTTCTTT. Translation: CATSRNRENTEAFF. Full variable domain (outside the CDR3, taken from reference TRBV15 and TRBJ1-1): DAMVIQNPRYQVTQFGKPVTLSCSQTLNHNVMYWYQQKSSQAPKLLFHYYDKDFNNEADTPDNFQSRRPNTSFCFLDIRSPGLGDTAMYLCATSRNRENTEAFFGQGTRLTVV.

The rearrangement links TRBV25-1 to TRBJ2-5; D remains ambiguous. Germline V gene lookup returns CDR1 MGHDK and CDR2 SYGVNS. This CDR3 contains 13 residues. Trimming stripped 8 bases from V and 5 bases from J, with 15 bases between. This CDR3 is CASAVAVAETQYF. In nucleotides, the CDR3 is TGTGCCAGCGCCGTTGCGGTTGCGGAGACCCAGTACTTC.

This chain links TRBV11-2 with TRBJ2-1, with 7 bases identical to TRBD2. Germline V gene sequence: CDR1 SGHAT, CDR2 FQNNGV. CDR3 length: 15 residues. Trimming removed 4 bases from V and 4 bases from J; junction bases left unmatched: 7. CDR3: CASSSERGLYNEQFF. CDR3 nucleotide sequence: TGTGCCAGCAGCTCAGAGCGGGGACTTTACAATGAGCAGTTCTTC.

The chain uses TRBV12-3 or TRBV12-4 and TRBJ1-4, with no clear D. Trimming shortened V by 6 bases and J by 8 bases, and 10 bases separated the two germline ends. The CDR3 extends over 12 amino acids. CDR3 protein: CASSLRLEKLFF. CDR3 in DNA: TGTGCCAGCAGCCTACGTTTAGAAAAACTGTTTTTT.

The chain employs TRBV7-2 and TRBJ2-1; 10 bases map to TRBD2. There are 16 residues in the CDR3. The trim removed 0 bases at V and 8 bases at J, leaving 7 bases unmatched. From germline, CDR1 is SGHTA and CDR2 FQGNSA. The CDR3 is CASSLAQPSGGYEQFF. As DNA, the CDR3 is TGTGCCAGCAGCTTAGCGCAGCCTAGCGGGGGCTATGAGCAGTTCTTC.

The V gene is TRBV19, the J gene TRBJ2-1; weak D call: TRBD2 (6 bases). Trimming stripped 3 bases from V and 7 bases from J, with 16 bases between. Germline V gives CDR1 LNHDA, CDR2 SQIVND (reference sequence). The CDR3 sequence is 15 residues long. In DNA form, the CDR3 reads TGTGCCAGTAGTATGACTGCGACTAGTTGGAATGAGCAGTTCTTC. The encoded protein is CASSMTATSWNEQFF. Complete variable domain (other parts from reference TRBV19 and TRBJ2-1): DGGITQSPKYLFRKEGQNVTLSCEQNLNHDAMYWYRQDPGQGLRLIYYSQIVNDFQKGDIAEGYSVSREKKESFPLTVTSAQKNPTAFYLCASSMTATSWNEQFFGPGTRLTVL.

This clone was detected only a few times. The V and J genes are TRBV9 and TRBJ2-7, with 7 positions matching TRBD1. The length of the CDR3 is 14 residues. The V gene end was trimmed by 4 bases and the J gene end by 6 bases; junction bases not matched to a gene: 10. CDR1 and CDR2 from the germline V gene are SGDLS and YYNGEE. CDR3 amino acids: CASSSSYRGLEQYF. In DNA form, the CDR3 reads TGTGCCAGCAGCTCATCCTACAGGGGTCTCGAGCAGTACTTC. Filled out from reference TRBV9 and TRBJ2-7, the complete variable domain reads DSGVTQTPKHLITATGQRVTLRCSPRSGDLSVYWYQQSLDQGLQFLIQYYNGEERAKGNILERFSAQQFPDLHSELNLSSLELGDSALYFCASSSSYRGLEQYFGPGTRLTVT.

The chain joins TRBV5-6 to TRBJ1-2; D uncertain. The CDR3 length is 14 residues. CDR1 is SGHDT and CDR2 is YYEEEE in the germline V gene. Deletions cut 7 bases from V and 5 bases from J, with 18 bases between. CDR3 sequence: CASRRESVGYGYTF. The CDR3 DNA sequence: TGTGCCAGCCGTCGGGAGTCAGTTGGTTATGGCTACACCTTC.

The CDR3 here is CAISGSGGTEAFF. Here the CDR3 DNA reads TGTGCCATCAGTGGATCAGGGGGCACTGAAGCTTTCTTT. The chain has TRBV10-3 and TRBJ1-1, with 7 bases that match TRBD1. Germline loops: CDR1 ENHRY, CDR2 SYGVKD. The CDR3 covers 13 residues. V was pared by 4 bases and J by 4 bases, with 3 bases of the junction left unmatched.

This clone was picked up one time. V usage is TRBV7-2 and J usage is TRBJ2-5; 9 bases align to TRBD1. CDR1 SGHTA and CDR2 FQGNSA come from the germline V gene. CDR3 length equals 13 residues. V trimming: 4 bases; J trimming: 7 bases; junction bases outside the gene matches: 4. The CDR3 DNA reads TGTGCCAGCAGCTCGACAGGGGGGGTGACCCAGTACTTC. This translates into CASSSTGGVTQYF.

The genes are TRBV3-1 (or the pseudogene TRBV3-2) and TRBJ2-2; D gene uncertain. V lost 1 base and J lost 5, with 11 bases in between. This CDR3 region has 15 residues. Germline V gene lookup returns CDR1 LGHDT and CDR2 YNNKEL (reference sequence). Written as DNA, the CDR3 is TGTGCCAGCAGCCAAGGGTGGTCTAAGACCGGGGAGCTGTTTTTT. Translating it yields CASSQGWSKTGELFF.

The chain employs TRBV12-3 or TRBV12-4 and TRBJ1-2, with D maybe TRBD1 (5 bases). The CDR3 loop spans 13 amino acids. Trimming removed 5 bases from V and 4 bases from J, with 11 bases in between. The CDR3 nucleotides are TGTGCCAGCAGTGCTCAGGGAACCTATGGCTACACCTTC. It is translated as CASSAQGTYGYTF.

The rearrangement joins TRBV5-6 to TRBJ1-2; unclear D gene. CDR1 and CDR2 from the germline V gene are SGHDT and YYEEEE. The ends were cut back, 4 bases at V and 4 bases at J, with 17 bases in the middle. This CDR3 has 15 residues. CDR3 sequence (DNA): TGTGCCAGCAGCCGGGCGGGCTCGGCGACCTATGGCTACACCTTC. Residues: CASSRAGSATYGYTF. The full variable domain, with the rest looked up from reference TRBV5-6 and TRBJ1-2, is DAGVTQSPTHLIKTRGQQVTLRCSPKSGHDTVSWYQQALGQGPQFIFQYYEEEERQRGNFPDRFSGHQFPNYSSELNVNALLLGDSALYLCASSRAGSATYGYTFGSGTRLTVV.

The rearrangement joins TRBV23-1 to TRBJ2-3; TRBD2 matches at 10 bases. TRBV23-1 is identified as an open reading frame with a role that is uncertain. This CDR3 has 17 residues. Trimming removed 0 bases from V and 2 bases from J; junction bases left unmatched: 5. The CDR3 sequence: CASSQSIAGGFTDTQYF. The CDR3 nucleotides read TGCGCCAGCAGTCAATCGATAGCGGGGGGATTCACAGATACGCAGTATTTT.

The sample holds one count of this clone. CDR3 nucleotide sequence: TGTGCCAGCAGAAATTTCAGGGGGCTCTACGAGCAGTACTTC. It is translated as CASRNFRGLYEQYF. The J gene is TRBJ2-7, the V gene TRBV3-1 (or the pseudogene TRBV3-2), with 8 bases identical to TRBD1. Trimming cost V 6 bases and J 3 bases; bases outside gene matches: 7. Germline V CDR1 and CDR2: LGHDT, YNNKEL (reference sequence). The CDR3 is made up of 14 amino acids.

This chain connects TRBV5-1 to TRBJ2-1, with TRBD1 as a possible D gene (5 bases). The CDR3 totals 14 residues. V lost 2 bases and J 4 bases, leaving 10 bases between the germline ends. The germline V gene encodes CDR1 SGHRS and CDR2 YFSETQ. The CDR3 region is CASSLGVDYNEQFF. CDR3 in DNA: TGCGCCAGCAGCTTAGGGGTTGATTACAATGAGCAGTTCTTC.

This chain connects TRBV14 to TRBJ1-5, with D tentatively TRBD1 (5 bases). Germline V CDR1 and CDR2: SGHDN, FVKESK. Trimming removed 4 bases from V and 4 bases from J, with 11 bases in between. The CDR3 length is 14 residues. The CDR3 spells CASSPAGRNQPQHF. Written as DNA, the CDR3 is TGTGCCAGCAGCCCTGCAGGGCGGAATCAGCCCCAGCATTTT.

The count of this clone is one. V and J are TRBV28 and TRBJ2-5; a possible D gene is TRBD2 (6 bases). This CDR3 region has 12 residues. Per germline, CDR1 MDHEN and CDR2 SYDVKM. Between the trimmed V and J ends, which lost 8 bases and 0 bases, there was a span of 7 bases. The CDR3 bases are TGTGCCAGCGGGACTTACCAAGAGACCCAGTACTTC. Amino acids: CASGTYQETQYF.